The sequence of this T cell receptor (beta chain) was determined in a study of T cell repertoires in cytomegalovirus infection. In the study overall: Recently described HLA-C-restricted plus well-studied HLA-B-restricted CMV epitopes were used. Based on public TCR beta signatures, there were indications of CMV infection and of a matching HLA type.

Study conclusions and caveats: The ex vivo response showed dominance by HLA-C-restricted CMV-specific TCR beta clonotypes. Of the TCR beta families, the public ones yielded a cumulative frequency that identified carriers of CMV plus the relevant HLA.

In its sample, this clonotype was seen many times. The antigen remains undetermined. Germline CDR1 reads LGHNT; CDR2 reads FRNRAP. The CDR3 has 14 residues. The germline V and J ends were trimmed by 1 base and 2 bases, with 8 bases remaining between them. TCRdb passed the reads through MiXCR, listing each CDR3 protein once. This table has about 900,000 distinct CDR3 sequences, approximately 33% appearing once. The sequence was collected from a human donor in good health (CMV status not recorded). Some clones in this sample may be carry-over from other donors' samples. The chain has TRBV12-5 and TRBJ1-2; D remains unclear. Sequenced material: cultured CD8+ T cells from PBMCs, taken from culture after CMV antigen stimulation. Written as DNA, the CDR3 is TGTGCTAGTGGTTTGGCTAATGGGAACTATGGCTACACCTTC. Encoded protein: CASGLANGNYGYTF.